Listed here is a single T cell receptor beta chain. The data were taken from a study of blood T cell repertoires in COVID-19. About the study: PBMCs, B-cell-depleted T cells, or T cells were the source of the cDNA or gDNA that made up the material.

This CDR3 has 16 amino acids. V shed 1 base and J 4 bases; nucleotides not matched to a gene: 5. Germline V gene data show CDR1 as MNHEY and CDR2 as SMNVEV (reference sequence). Clones were sequenced by immunoSEQ multiplex PCR, and TCRdb holds only the in-frame ones, with some missing. The sample lists fewer than 500,000 clones; around 87% were seen once. The sample taken for sequencing was PBMCs or T cells enriched from blood (not recorded which). The chain couples TRBV27 to TRBJ2-1, with 9 bases identical to TRBD2. The TCR was taken from a woman in her twenties or thirties with acute COVID-19. The chain's CDR3 is CASSLFGSGGYNEQFF. CDR3 bases: TGTGCCAGCAGTTTATTTGGTAGCGGGGGTTACAATGAGCAGTTCTTC.